Here is one T cell receptor (beta chain) with its context. Its target is unknown. The sample belongs to a study of T cells in localized non-small cell lung cancer. Study conclusions and caveats: Of the top 100 tumor clones, median around 55 were in adjacent lung, approximately 28 among its top 100. It was uninvolved adjacent lung that showed the highest T cell clonality, exceeding tumor. Heterogeneity stays possible, as sequencing covered only one tumor region. Higher adjacent-lung clonality was associated with shorter survival.

Sequencing used immunoSEQ multiplex PCR; TCRdb keeps in-frame clones, though not all of them. The table has around 25,000 clones, 80% to 90% seen once. V dropped 3 bases and J dropped 4 bases, with 11 bases sitting between them. This CDR3 contains 14 residues. The germline CDR1 and CDR2 sequences are MNHEY and SVGAGI. The TCR originated in a female donor of 60 years or more with stage I lung adenocarcinoma. The V and J genes are TRBV6-5 and TRBJ2-3; no firm D call. The sequenced sample was peripheral blood, obtained before any cancer treatment. For the CDR3, the DNA is TGTGCCAGCAGTTATCTAAACGGGCCAGATACGCAGTATTTT. Protein sequence: CASSYLNGPDTQYF.